These 9 T cell receptor beta chains share one sample of origin, sequenced in a study of blood T cells in healthy people across ages. It was with a sample-barcoded 5' primer and a J-beta primer mix that a second PCR of roughly 7 to 12 cycles was run. TCRdb re-called the 5' RACE reads with MiXCR, one entry per CDR3 protein. The sample has around 1,500,000 distinct CDR3 sequences, about 43% seen once. The source material was blood. These receptors came from a woman between 18 and 29 years old in good health.

The chain recombines TRBV6-5 with TRBJ1-3, with D tentatively TRBD1 (5 bases). This CDR3 is 14 amino acids long. Trimming shortened V by 0 bases and J by 6 bases, and 9 bases separated the two germline ends. CDR1 and CDR2 from the germline V gene are MNHEY and SVGAGI. The CDR3 DNA follows: TGTGCCAGCAGTTACTCTGGGACCGAAAACACCATATATTTT. This encodes CASSYSGTENTIYF.

This clonotype was counted between two and nine times. CDR3 coding DNA: TGTGCCAGCAGCTTGCGACAGGCGGAGAGCTATGGCTACACCTTC. It translates to CASSLRQAESYGYTF. This chain connects TRBV11-2 to TRBJ1-2; perhaps TRBD1 as D (6 bases). The CDR3 extends over 15 amino acids. The germline V and J ends were trimmed by 3 bases and 4 bases, with 15 bases remaining between them. Germline CDR1 reads SGHAT; CDR2 reads FQNNGV.

The genes are TRBV29-1 and TRBJ1-2; TRBD1 might be the D (5 bases). This CDR3 spans 14 amino acids. Trimming removed 3 bases at V and 8 bases at J, with 19 bases between. From germline, CDR1 is SQVTM and CDR2 ANQGSEA. The CDR3 here is CSVDRGRGPRGYTF. The CDR3 region has the DNA TGCAGCGTTGATAGGGGACGAGGCCCTAGGGGCTACACCTTC.

In this sample, this clonotype turned up a few times. The gene calls are TRBV12-3 or TRBV12-4 and TRBJ2-7; the D call may be TRBD1 or TRBD2 (5 bases each). V was trimmed by 6 bases and J by 2 bases, leaving 14 bases between them. The CDR3 sequence is 14 residues long. CDR3 sequence (DNA): TGTGCCAGCAGCCAACGGGGCAGGGCCTACGAGCAGTACTTC. Its protein is CASSQRGRAYEQYF.

The chain recombines TRBV29-1 with TRBJ2-1, with 9 bases aligning to TRBD1. CDR1 SQVTM and CDR2 ANQGSEA come from the germline V gene. This CDR3 has 11 residues. The V gene end was trimmed by 6 bases and the J gene end by 13 bases; junction bases not matched to a gene: 7. Here the CDR3 DNA reads TGCAGCGTGGGACAGGGTGAGACCCAGTTCTTC. Its protein is CSVGQGETQFF.

This clonotype was counted ten times or more. The rearrangement links TRBV11-1 to TRBJ2-7; 8 bases are shared with TRBD2. V shed 5 bases, J shed 0 bases, and the junction held 3 bases outside the gene matches. Germline V lookup: CDR1 SGHAT, CDR2 FQDESV (reference sequence). CDR3 length equals 14 residues. The CDR3 DNA sequence: TGTGCCAGCAGCCTGACTAGCGCCTCCTACGAGCAGTACTTC. Translating gives CASSLTSASYEQYF.

This clonotype has just a few counts. The chain recombines TRBV3-1 with TRBJ2-1; 9 bases agree with TRBD2. Germline CDR1 LGHDT, CDR2 YNNKEL (reference sequence). Germline trimming cut 4 bases from V and 7 bases from J; bases unmatched to any gene: 5. The length of the CDR3 is 14 residues. DNA of the CDR3: TGTGCCAGCAGCCGCGGGGGGGTTCGAAATGAGCAGTTCTTC. Encoded protein: CASSRGGVRNEQFF.

The CDR3 is CASSQGVGSSYNEQFF. The CDR3 nucleotides are TGTGCCAGCAGCCAAGGAGTTGGGAGCTCCTACAATGAGCAGTTCTTC. The V and J genes are TRBV3-1 and TRBJ2-1; weak D call: TRBD2 (5 bases). In germline, CDR1 is LGHDT, CDR2 YNNKEL (reference sequence). V was shortened by 1 base and J by 0 bases, with 10 bases between the two germline ends. The CDR3 length is 16 residues.

The chain employs TRBV5-1 and TRBJ2-1, with 7 bases aligning to TRBD1. Germline assignment: CDR1 SGHRS and CDR2 YFSETQ. This CDR3 has 17 residues. V was clipped by 8 bases and J by 4 bases; unmatched bases: 18. This CDR3 is CASRTGSILPFYNEQFF. The DNA of the CDR3 is TGCGCCAGTCGGACAGGTTCGATCCTTCCCTTTTACAATGAGCAGTTCTTC.